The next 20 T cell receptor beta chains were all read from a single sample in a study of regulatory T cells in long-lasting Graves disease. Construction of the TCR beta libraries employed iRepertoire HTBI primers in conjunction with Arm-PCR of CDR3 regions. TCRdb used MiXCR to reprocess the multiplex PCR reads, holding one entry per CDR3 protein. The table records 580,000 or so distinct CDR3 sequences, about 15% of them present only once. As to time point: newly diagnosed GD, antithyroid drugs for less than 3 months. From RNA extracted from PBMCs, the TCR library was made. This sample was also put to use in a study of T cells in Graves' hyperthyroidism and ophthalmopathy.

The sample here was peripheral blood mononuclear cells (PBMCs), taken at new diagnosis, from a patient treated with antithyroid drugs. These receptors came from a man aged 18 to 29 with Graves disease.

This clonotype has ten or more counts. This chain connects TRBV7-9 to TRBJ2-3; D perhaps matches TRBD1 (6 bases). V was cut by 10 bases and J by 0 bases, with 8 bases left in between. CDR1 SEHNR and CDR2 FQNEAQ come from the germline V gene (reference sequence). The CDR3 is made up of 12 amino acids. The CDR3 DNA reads TGTGCCACAGGGGCGAGCACAGATACGCAGTATTTT. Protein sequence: CATGASTDTQYF.

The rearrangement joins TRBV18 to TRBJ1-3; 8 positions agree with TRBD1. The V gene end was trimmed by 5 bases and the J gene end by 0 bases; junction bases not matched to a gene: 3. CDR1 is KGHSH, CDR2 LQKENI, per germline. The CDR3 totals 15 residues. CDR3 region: CASSEGQASGNTIYF. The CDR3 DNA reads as TGTGCCAGCTCAGAGGGACAGGCCTCTGGAAACACCATATATTTT.

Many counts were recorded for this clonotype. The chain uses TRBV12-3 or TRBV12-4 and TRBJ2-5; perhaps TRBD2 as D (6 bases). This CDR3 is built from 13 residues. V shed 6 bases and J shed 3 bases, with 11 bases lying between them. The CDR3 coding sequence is TGTGCCAGCAGACCCTGGGGGGAAGAGACCCAGTACTTC. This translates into CASRPWGEETQYF.

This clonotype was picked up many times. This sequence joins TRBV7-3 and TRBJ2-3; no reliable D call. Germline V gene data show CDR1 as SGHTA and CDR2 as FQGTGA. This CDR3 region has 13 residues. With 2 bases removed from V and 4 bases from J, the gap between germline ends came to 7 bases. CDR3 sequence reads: CASSLYLADTQYF. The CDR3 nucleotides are TGTGCCAGCAGCTTATACCTAGCAGATACGCAGTATTTT.

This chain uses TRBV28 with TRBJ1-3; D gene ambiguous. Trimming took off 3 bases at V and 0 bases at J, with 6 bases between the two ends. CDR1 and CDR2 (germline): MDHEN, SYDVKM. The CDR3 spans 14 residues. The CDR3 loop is CASSFEFSGNTIYF. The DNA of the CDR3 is TGTGCCAGCAGTTTCGAATTCTCTGGAAACACCATATATTTT.

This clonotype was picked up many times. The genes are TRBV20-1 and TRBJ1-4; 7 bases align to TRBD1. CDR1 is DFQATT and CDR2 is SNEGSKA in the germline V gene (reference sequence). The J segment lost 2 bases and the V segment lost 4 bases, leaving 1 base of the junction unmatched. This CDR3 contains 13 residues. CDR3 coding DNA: TGCAGTGCTACGGGACAGACTAATGAAAAACTGTTTTTT. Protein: CSATGQTNEKLFF.

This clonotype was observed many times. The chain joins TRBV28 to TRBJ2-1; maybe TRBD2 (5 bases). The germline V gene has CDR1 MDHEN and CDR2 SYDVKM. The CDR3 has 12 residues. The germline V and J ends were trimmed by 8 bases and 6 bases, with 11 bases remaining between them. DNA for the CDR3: TGTGCCAGCCGCGCCCGGGGCAATGAGCAGTTCTTC. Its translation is CASRARGNEQFF.

In DNA, the CDR3 is TGTGCCAGCAGCCTAACTAGCGGGAGTACGAATGAGCAGTTCTTC. Amino acid sequence: CASSLTSGSTNEQFF. J is TRBJ2-1 and V is TRBV7-2; 11 nucleotides align to TRBD2. The CDR3 spans 15 residues. Germline V gives CDR1 SGHTA, CDR2 FQGNSA. V shed 5 bases and J 7 bases; nucleotides not matched to a gene: 7.

CDR3: CASSLYGDSSYNEQFF. The CDR3 DNA reads TGTGCCAGCAGTTTATACGGCGACAGTTCCTACAATGAGCAGTTCTTC. The chain joins TRBV27 to TRBJ2-1; D may be TRBD1 (5 bases). The CDR3 is 16 residues long. Trimming shortened V by 1 base and J by 1 base, and 11 bases separated the two germline ends. From germline, CDR1 is MNHEY and CDR2 SMNVEV (reference sequence).

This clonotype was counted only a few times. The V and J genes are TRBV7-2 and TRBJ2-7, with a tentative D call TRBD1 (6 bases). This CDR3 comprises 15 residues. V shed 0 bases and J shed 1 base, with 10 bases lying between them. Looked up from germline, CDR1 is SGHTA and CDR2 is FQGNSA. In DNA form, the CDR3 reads TGTGCCAGCAGCTTAGCGTCAGGGGTTTCCTACGAGCAGTACTTC. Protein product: CASSLASGVSYEQYF.

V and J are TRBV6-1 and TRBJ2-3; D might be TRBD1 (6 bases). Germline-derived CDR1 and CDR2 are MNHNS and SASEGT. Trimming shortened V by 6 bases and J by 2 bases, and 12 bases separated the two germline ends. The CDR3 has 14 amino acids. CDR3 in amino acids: CASSLQGVTDTQYF. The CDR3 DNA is TGTGCCAGCAGCTTACAGGGAGTCACAGATACGCAGTATTTT.

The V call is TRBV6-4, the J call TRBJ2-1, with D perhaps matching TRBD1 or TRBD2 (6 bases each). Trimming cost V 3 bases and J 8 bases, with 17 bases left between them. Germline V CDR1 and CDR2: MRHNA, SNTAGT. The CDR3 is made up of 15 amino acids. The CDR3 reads CASSEVVGGQDEQFF. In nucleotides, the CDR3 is TGTGCCAGCAGTGAAGTGGTAGGGGGGCAGGATGAGCAGTTCTTC.

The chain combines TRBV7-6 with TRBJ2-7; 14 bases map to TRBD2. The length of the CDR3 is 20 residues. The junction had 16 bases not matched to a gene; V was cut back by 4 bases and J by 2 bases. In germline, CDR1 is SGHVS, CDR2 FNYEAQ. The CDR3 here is CASSSDLGTSGSLGTYEQYF. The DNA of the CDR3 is TGTGCCAGCAGCTCCGATCTGGGGACTAGCGGGAGTTTGGGGACCTACGAGCAGTACTTC.

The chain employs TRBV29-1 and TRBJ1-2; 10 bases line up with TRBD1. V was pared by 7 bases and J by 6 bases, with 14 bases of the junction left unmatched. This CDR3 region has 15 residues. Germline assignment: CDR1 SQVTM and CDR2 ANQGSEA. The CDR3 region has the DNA TGCAGCGCCAAGAGAACCGGGACAGGGGCCGATGGCTACACCTTC. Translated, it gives CSAKRTGTGADGYTF. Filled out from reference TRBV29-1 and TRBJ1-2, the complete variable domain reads SAVISQKPSRDICQRGTSLTIQCQVDSQVTMMFWYRQQPGQSLTLIATANQGSEATYESGFVIDKFPISRPNLTFSTLTVSNMSPEDSSIYLCSAKRTGTGADGYTFGSGTRLTVV.

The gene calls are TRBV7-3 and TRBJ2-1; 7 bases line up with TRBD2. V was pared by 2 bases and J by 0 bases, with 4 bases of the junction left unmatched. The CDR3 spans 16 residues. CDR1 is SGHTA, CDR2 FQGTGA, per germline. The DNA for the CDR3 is TGTGCCAGCAGCTTAGGGGTAGCGGGCTCCTACAATGAGCAGTTCTTC. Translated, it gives CASSLGVAGSYNEQFF.

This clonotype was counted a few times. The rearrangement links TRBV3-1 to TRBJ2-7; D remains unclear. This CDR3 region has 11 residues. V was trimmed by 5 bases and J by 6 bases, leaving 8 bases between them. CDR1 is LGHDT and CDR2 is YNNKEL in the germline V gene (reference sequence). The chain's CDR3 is CASSNGLEQYF. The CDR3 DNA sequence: TGTGCCAGCAGCAATGGGCTCGAGCAGTACTTC.

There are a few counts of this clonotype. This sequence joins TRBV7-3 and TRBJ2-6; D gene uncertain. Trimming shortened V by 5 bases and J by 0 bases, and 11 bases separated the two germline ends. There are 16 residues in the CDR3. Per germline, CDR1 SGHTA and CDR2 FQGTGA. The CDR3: CASSPARISGANVLTF. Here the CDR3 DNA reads TGTGCCAGCAGCCCCGCTAGGATCTCTGGGGCCAACGTCCTGACTTTC.

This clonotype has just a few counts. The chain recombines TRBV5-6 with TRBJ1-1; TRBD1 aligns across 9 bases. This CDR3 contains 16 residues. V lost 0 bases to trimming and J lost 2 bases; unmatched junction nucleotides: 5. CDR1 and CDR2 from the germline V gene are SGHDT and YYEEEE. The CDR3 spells CASSLDRGRDNTEAFF. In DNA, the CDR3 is TGTGCCAGCAGCTTGGACAGGGGGCGCGATAACACTGAAGCTTTCTTT.

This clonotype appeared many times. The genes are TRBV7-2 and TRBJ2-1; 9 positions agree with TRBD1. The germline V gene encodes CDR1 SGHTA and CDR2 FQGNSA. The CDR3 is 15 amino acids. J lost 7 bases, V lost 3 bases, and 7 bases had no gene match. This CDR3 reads CASSFGTGQPNEQFF. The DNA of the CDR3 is TGTGCCAGCAGCTTTGGGACAGGGCAGCCGAATGAGCAGTTCTTC.

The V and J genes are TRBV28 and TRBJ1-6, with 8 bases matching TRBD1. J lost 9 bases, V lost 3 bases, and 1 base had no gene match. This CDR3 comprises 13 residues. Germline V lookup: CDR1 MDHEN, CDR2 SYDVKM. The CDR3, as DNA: TGTGCCAGCAGTTTCCAGGGGGCTTCACCCCTCCACTTT. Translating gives CASSFQGASPLHF.